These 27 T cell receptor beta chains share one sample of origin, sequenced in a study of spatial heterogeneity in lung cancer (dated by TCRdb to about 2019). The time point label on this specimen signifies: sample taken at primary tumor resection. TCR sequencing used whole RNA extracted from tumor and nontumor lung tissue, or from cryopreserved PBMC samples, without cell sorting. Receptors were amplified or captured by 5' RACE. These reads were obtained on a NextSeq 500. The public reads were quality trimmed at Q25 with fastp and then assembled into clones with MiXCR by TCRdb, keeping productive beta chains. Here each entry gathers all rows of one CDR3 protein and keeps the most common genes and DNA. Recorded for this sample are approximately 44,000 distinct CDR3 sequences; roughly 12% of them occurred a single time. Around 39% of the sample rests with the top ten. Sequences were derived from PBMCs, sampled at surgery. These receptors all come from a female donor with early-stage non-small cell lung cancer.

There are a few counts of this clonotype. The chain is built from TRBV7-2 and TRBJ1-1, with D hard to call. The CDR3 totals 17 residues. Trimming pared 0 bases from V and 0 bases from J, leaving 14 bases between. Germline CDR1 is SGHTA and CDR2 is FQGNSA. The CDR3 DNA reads TGTGCCAGCAGCTTAGCCCCTCCGGGGATAATGAACACTGAAGCTTTCTTT. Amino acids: CASSLAPPGIMNTEAFF.

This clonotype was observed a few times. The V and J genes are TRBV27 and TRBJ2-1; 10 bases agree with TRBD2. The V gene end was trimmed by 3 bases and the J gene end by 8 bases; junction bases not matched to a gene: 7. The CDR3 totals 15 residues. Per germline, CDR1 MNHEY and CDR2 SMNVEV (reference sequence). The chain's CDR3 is CASSFQAGGRHEQFF. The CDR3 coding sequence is TGTGCCAGCAGTTTTCAAGCGGGGGGGCGGCATGAGCAGTTCTTC.

DNA of the CDR3: TGTGCCAGCAGTTCGACAGGGGCCGGGGAGCTGTTTTTT. Encoded protein: CASSSTGAGELFF. V gene TRBV27 combines with J gene TRBJ2-2; 8 nucleotides match TRBD1. The CDR3 totals 13 residues. Germline V gene data show CDR1 as MNHEY and CDR2 as SMNVEV (reference sequence). Losses at the gene ends were 4 bases for V and 6 bases for J; bases not matched to a gene: 1.

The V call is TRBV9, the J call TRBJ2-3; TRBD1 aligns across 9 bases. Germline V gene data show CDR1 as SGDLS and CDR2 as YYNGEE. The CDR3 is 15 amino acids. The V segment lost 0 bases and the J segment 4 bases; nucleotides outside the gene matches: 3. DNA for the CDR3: TGTGCCAGCAGCGTAGTCGGACAGGGGTCAGATACGCAGTATTTT. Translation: CASSVVGQGSDTQYF.

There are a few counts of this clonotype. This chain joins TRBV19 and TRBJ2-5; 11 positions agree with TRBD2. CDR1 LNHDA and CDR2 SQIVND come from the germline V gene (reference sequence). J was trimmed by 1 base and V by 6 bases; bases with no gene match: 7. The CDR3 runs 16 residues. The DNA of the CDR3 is TGTGCCAGTAGCTTCGGGACTAGCGGACTCCAAGAGACCCAGTACTTC. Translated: CASSFGTSGLQETQYF. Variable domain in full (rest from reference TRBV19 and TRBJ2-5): DGGITQSPKYLFRKEGQNVTLSCEQNLNHDAMYWYRQDPGQGLRLIYYSQIVNDFQKGDIAEGYSVSREKKESFPLTVTSAQKNPTAFYLCASSFGTSGLQETQYFGPGTRLLVL.

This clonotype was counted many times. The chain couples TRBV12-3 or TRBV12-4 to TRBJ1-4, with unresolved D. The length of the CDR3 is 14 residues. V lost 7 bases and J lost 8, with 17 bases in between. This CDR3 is CASTPGEKREKLFF. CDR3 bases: TGTGCCAGCACCCCCGGCGAGAAACGGGAAAAACTGTTTTTT.

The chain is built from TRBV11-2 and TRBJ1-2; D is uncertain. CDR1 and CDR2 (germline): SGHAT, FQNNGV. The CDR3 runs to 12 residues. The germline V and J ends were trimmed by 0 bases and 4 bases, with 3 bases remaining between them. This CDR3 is CASSLDSYGYTF. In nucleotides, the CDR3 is TGTGCCAGCAGCTTAGACAGCTATGGCTACACCTTC.

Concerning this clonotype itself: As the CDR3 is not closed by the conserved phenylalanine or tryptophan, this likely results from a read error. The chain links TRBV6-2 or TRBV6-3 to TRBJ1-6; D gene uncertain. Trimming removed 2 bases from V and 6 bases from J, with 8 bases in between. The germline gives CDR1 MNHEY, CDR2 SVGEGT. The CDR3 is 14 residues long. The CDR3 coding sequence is TGTGCCAGCAGTTACGTGGGCGGTAATTCACCCCTCCACATT. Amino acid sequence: CASSYVGGNSPLHI.

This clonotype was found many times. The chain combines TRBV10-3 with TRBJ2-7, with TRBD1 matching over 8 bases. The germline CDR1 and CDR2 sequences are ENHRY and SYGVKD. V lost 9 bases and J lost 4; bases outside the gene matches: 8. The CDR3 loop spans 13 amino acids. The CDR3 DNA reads TGTGCCATTAGACAGGGGAACCAGTACGAGCAGTACTTC. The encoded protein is CAIRQGNQYEQYF.

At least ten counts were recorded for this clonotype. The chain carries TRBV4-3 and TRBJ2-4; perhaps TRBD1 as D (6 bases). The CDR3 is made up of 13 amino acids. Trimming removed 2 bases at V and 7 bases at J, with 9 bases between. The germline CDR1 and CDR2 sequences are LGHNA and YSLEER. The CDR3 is CASSQRTANIQYF. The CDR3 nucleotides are TGCGCCAGCAGCCAACGGACAGCGAACATTCAGTACTTC.

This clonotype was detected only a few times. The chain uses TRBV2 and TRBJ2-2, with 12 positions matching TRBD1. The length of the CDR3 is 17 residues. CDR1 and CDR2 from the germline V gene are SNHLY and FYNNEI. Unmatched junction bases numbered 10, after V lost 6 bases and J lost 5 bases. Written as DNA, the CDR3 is TGTGCCAGCAGGCACCGATGGGGACAGGGGGCAACCGGGGAGCTGTTTTTT. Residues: CASRHRWGQGATGELFF.

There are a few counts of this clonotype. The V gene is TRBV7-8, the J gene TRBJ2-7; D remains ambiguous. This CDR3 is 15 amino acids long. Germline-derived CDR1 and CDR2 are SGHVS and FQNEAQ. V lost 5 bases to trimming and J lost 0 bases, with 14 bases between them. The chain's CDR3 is CASSPRRLSSYEQYF. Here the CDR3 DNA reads TGTGCCAGCAGCCCAAGGCGGCTGAGCTCCTACGAGCAGTACTTC.

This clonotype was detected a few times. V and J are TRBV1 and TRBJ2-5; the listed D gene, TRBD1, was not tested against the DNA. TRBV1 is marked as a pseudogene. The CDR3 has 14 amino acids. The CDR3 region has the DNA TGCACCAGCAGCAATCGGACAGGGTTAGAGACCCAGTACTTC. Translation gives CTSSNRTGLETQYF.

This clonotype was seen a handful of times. The CDR3 here is CASSEKGLSSYEQYF. Written as DNA, the CDR3 is TGTGCCAGCAGTGAAAAGGGGTTGAGCTCCTACGAGCAGTACTTC. The J gene is TRBJ2-7, the V gene TRBV2, with a possible D match to TRBD1 (5 bases). The CDR3 spans 15 residues. V lost 2 bases and J lost 0, with 11 bases in between. The germline V gene has CDR1 SNHLY and CDR2 FYNNEI.

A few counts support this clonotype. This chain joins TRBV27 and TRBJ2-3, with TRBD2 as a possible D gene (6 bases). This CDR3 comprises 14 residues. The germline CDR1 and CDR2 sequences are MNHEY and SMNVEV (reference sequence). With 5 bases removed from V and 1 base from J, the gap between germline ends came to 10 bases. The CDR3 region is CASSRGARTDTQYF. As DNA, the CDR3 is TGTGCCAGCAGTCGCGGGGCCCGCACAGATACGCAGTATTTT.

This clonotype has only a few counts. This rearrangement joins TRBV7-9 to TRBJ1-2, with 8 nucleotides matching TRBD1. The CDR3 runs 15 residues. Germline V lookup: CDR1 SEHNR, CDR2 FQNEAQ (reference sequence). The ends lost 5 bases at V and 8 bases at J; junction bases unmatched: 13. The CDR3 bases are TGTGCCAGCAGCGTCGCCTCAGGGGGCGCTGCCGGCTACACCTTC. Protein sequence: CASSVASGGAAGYTF.

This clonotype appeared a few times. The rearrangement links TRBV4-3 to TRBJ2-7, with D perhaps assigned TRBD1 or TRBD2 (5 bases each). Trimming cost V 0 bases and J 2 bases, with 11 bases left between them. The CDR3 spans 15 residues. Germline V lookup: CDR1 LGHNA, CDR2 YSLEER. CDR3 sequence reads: CASSQDRGSTYEQYF. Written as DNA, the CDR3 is TGCGCCAGCAGCCAAGATCGGGGCTCCACCTACGAGCAGTACTTC.

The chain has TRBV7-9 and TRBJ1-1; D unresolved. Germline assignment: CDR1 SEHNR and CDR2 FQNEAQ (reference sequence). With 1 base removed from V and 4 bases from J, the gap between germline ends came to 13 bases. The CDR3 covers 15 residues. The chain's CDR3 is CASSLDGSLSTEAFF. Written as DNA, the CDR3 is TGTGCCAGCAGCTTAGACGGTAGTTTGTCCACTGAAGCTTTCTTT.

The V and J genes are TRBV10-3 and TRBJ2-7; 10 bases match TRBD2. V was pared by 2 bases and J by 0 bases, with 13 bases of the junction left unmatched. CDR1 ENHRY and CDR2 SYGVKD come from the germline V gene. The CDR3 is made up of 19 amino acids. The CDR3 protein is CAISEIPLAGGGSSYEQYF. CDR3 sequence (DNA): TGTGCCATCAGTGAGATTCCCTTAGCGGGGGGCGGGAGCTCCTACGAGCAGTACTTC.

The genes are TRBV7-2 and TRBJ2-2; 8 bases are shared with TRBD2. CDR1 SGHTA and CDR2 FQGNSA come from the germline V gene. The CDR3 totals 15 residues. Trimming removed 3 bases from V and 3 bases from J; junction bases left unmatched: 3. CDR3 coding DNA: TGTGCCAGCAGCTTGGGACTAGTTCACACCGGGGAGCTGTTTTTT. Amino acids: CASSLGLVHTGELFF.

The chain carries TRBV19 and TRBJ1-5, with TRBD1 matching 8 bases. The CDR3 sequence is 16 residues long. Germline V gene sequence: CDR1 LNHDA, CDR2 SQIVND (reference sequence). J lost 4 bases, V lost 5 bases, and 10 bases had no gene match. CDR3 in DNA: TGTGCCAGTAGTTTTCGGACAGGGCAACGGAATCAGCCCCAGCATTTT. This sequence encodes CASSFRTGQRNQPQHF.

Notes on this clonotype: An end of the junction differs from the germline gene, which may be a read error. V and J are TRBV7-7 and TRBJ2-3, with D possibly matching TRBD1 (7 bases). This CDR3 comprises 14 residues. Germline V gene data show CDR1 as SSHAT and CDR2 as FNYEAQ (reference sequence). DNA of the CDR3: TGTGCTAGCAGTACAGGGGCGGGGACAGATACGCAGTATTTT. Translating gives CASSTGAGTDTQYF.

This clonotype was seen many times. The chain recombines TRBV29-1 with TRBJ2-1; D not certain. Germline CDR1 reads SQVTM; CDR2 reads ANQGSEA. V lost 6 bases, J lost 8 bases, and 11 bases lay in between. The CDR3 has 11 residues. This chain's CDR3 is CSVALGYEQFF. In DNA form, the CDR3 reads TGCAGCGTGGCCCTTGGGTATGAGCAGTTCTTC.

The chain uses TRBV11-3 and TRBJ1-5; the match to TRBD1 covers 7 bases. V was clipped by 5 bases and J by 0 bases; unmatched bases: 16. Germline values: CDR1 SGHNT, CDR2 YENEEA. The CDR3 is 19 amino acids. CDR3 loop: CASSPGAGRGSPSNQPQHF. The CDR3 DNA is TGTGCCAGCAGCCCCGGCGCGGGCAGGGGGTCGCCTAGCAATCAGCCCCAGCATTTT.

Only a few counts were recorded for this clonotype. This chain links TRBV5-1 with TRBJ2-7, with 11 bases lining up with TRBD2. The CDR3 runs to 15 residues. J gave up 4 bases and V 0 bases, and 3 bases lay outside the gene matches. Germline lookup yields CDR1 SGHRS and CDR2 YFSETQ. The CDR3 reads CASSLAASGGYEQYF. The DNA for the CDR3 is TGCGCCAGCAGCTTGGCGGCTAGCGGGGGGTACGAGCAGTACTTC.

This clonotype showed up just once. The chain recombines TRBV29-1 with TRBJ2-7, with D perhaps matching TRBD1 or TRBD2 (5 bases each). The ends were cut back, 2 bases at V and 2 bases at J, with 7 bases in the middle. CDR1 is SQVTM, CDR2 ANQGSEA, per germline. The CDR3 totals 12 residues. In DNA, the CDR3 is TGCAGCGTTGAATCGGGGCCCTACGAGCAGTACTTC. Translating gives CSVESGPYEQYF.

CDR3 region: CASSPRDPSYNEQFF. CDR3 nucleotides: TGTGCCAGCAGTCCGCGGGATCCCTCCTACAATGAGCAGTTCTTC. This chain connects TRBV6-5 to TRBJ2-1; D perhaps matches TRBD2 (6 bases). Germline assignment: CDR1 MNHEY and CDR2 SVGAGI. The CDR3 runs to 15 residues. Trimming stripped 5 bases from V and 0 bases from J, with 11 bases between.